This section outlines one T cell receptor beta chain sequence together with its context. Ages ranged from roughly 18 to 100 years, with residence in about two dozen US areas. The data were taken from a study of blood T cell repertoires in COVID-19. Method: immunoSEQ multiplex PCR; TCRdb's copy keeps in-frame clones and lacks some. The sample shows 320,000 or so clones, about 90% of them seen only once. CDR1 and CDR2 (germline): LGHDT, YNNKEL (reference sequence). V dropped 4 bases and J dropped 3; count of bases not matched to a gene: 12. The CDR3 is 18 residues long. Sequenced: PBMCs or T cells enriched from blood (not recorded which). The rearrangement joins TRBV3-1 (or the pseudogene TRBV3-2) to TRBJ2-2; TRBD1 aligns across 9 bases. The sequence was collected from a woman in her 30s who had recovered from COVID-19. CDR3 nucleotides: TGTGCCAGCAGCCTTCACCGGGACAGGGTTGAATACACCGGGGAGCTGTTTTTT. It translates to CASSLHRDRVEYTGELFF.